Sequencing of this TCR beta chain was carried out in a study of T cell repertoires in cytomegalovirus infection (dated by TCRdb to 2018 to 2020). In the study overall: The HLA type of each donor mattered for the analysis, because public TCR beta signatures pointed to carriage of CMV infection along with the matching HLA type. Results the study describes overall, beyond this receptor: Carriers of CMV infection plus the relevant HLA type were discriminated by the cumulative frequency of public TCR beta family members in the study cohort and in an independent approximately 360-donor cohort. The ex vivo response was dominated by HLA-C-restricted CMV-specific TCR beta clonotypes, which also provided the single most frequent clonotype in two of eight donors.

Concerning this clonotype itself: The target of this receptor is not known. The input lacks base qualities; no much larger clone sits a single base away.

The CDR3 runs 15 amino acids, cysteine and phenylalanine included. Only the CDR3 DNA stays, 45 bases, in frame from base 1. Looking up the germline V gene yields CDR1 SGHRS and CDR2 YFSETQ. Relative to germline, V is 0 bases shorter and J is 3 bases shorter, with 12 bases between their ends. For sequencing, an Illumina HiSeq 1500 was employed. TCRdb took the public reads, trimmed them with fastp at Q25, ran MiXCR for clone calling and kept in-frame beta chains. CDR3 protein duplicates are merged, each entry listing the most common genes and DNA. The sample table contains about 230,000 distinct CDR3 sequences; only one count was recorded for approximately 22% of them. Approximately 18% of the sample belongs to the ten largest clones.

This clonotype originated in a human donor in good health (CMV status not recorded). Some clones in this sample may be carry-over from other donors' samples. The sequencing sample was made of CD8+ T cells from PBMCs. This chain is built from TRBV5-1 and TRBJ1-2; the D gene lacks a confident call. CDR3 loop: CASSLDGVGYYGYTF. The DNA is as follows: TGCGCCAGCAGCTTGGATGGGGTTGGCTACTATGGCTACACCTTC.